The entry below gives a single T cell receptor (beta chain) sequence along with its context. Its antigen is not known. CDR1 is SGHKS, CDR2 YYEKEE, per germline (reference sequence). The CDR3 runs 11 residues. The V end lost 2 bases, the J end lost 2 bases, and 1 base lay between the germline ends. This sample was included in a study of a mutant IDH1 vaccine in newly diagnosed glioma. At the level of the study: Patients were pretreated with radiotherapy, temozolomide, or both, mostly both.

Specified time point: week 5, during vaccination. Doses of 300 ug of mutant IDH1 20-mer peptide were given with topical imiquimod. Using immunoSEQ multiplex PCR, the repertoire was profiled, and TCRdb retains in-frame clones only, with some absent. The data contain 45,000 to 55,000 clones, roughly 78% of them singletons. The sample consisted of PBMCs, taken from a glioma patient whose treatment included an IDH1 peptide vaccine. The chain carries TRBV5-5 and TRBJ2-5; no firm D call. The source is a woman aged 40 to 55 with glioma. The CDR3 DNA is TGTGCCAGCAGCTTTCAAGAGACCCAGTACTTC. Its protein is CASSFQETQYF. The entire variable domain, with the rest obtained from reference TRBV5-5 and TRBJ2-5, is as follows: DAGVTQSPTHLIKTRGQQVTLRCSPISGHKSVSWYQQVLGQGPQFIFQYYEKEERGRGNFPDRFSARQFPNYSSELNVNALLLGDSALYLCASSFQETQYFGPGTRLLVL.